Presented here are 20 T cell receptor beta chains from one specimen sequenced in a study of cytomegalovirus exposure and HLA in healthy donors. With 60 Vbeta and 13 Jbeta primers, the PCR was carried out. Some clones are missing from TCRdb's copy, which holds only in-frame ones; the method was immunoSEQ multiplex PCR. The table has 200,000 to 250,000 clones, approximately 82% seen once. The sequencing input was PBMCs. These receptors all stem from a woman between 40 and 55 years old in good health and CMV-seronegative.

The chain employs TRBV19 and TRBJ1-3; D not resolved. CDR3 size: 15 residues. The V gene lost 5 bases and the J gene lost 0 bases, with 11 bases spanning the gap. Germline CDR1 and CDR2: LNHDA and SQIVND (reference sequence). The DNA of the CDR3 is TGTGCCAGTAGTTCAGACACCGTCTCTGGAAACACCATATATTTT. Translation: CASSSDTVSGNTIYF. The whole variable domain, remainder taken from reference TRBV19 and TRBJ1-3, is DGGITQSPKYLFRKEGQNVTLSCEQNLNHDAMYWYRQDPGQGLRLIYYSQIVNDFQKGDIAEGYSVSREKKESFPLTVTSAQKNPTAFYLCASSSDTVSGNTIYFGEGSWLTVV.

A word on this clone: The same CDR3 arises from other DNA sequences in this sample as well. CDR3 DNA: TGTGCCAGCAGCGTGGATAGCAGTCGGGGGGAAGGCTACACCTTC. It codes for CASSVDSSRGEGYTF. The rearrangement joins TRBV9 to TRBJ1-2; D might be TRBD1 (5 bases). V was shortened by 2 bases and J by 8 bases, with 19 bases between the two germline ends. Per the germline V gene, CDR1 is SGDLS and CDR2 is YYNGEE. CDR3 length: 15 amino acids.

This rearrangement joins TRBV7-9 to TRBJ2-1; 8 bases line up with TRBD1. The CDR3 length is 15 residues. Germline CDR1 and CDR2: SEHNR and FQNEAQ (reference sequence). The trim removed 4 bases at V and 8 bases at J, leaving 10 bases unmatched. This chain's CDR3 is CASSSNRGYIHEQFF. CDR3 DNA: TGTGCCAGCAGCTCTAACAGGGGGTATATCCATGAGCAGTTCTTC. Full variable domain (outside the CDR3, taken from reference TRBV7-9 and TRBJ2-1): DTGVSQNPRHKITKRGQNVTFRCDPISEHNRLYWYRQTLGQGPEFLTYFQNEAQLEKSRLLSDRFSAERPKGSFSTLEIQRTEQGDSAMYLCASSSNRGYIHEQFFGPGTRLTVL.

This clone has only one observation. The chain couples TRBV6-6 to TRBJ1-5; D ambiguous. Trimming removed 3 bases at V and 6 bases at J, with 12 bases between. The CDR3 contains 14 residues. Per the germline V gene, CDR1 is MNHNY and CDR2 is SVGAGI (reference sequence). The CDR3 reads CASSYRERGQPQHF. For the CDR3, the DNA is TGTGCCAGCAGTTATCGGGAGCGTGGTCAGCCCCAGCATTTT.

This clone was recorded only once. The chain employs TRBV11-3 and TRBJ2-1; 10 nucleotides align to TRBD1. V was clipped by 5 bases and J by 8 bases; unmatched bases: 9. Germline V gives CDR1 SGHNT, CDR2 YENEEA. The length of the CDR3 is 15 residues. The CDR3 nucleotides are TGTGCCAGCAGCCGCCGGACAGGGGGGGACGATGAGCAGTTCTTC. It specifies CASSRRTGGDDEQFF.

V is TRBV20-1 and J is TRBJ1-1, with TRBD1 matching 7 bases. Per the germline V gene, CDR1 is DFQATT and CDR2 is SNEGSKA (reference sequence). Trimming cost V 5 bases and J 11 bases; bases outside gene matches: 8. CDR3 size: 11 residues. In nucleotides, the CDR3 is TGCAGTGCTCCGAACGACAGGGCGGCTTTCTTT. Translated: CSAPNDRAAFF.

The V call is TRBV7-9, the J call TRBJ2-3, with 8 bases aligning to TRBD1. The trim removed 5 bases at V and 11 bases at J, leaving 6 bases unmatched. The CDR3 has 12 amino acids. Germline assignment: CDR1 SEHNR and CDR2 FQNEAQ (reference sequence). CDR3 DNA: TGTGCCAGCAGCCCACAGGGGGTGAGGCAGTATTTT. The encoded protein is CASSPQGVRQYF. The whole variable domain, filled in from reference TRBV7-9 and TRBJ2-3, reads DTGVSQNPRHKITKRGQNVTFRCDPISEHNRLYWYRQTLGQGPEFLTYFQNEAQLEKSRLLSDRFSAERPKGSFSTLEIQRTEQGDSAMYLCASSPQGVRQYFGPGTRLTVL.

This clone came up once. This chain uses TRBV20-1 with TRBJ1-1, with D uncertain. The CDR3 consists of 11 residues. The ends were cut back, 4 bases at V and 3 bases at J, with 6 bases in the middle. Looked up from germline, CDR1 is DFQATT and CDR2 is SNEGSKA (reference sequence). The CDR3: CSANGDTEAFF. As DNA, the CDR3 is TGCAGTGCTAACGGGGACACTGAAGCTTTCTTT.

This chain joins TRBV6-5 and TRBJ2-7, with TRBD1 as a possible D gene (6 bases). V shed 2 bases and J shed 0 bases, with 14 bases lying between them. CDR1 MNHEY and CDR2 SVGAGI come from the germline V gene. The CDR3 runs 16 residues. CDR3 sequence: CASSYPGQTDSYEQYF. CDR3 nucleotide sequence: TGTGCCAGCAGTTACCCAGGACAGACGGACTCCTACGAGCAGTACTTC.

CDR3 protein: CSVEIQGDTEAFF. The DNA of the CDR3 is TGCAGCGTTGAAATACAGGGTGACACTGAAGCTTTCTTT. V is TRBV29-1 and J is TRBJ1-1; TRBD1 is a possible D gene (6 bases). V lost 2 bases and J 3 bases, leaving 10 bases between the germline ends. The CDR3 length is 13 residues. Germline V gives CDR1 SQVTM, CDR2 ANQGSEA. Together with reference TRBV29-1 and TRBJ1-1, the CDR3 gives the full variable domain: SAVISQKPSRDICQRGTSLTIQCQVDSQVTMMFWYRQQPGQSLTLIATANQGSEATYESGFVIDKFPISRPNLTFSTLTVSNMSPEDSSIYLCSVEIQGDTEAFFGQGTRLTVV.

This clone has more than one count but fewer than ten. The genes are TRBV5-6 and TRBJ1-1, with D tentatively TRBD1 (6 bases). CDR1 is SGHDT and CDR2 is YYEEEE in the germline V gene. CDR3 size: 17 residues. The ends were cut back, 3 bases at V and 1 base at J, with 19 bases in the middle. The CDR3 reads CASSSRTDGGWNTEAFF. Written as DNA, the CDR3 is TGTGCCAGCAGCTCCCGGACAGACGGGGGGTGGAACACTGAAGCTTTCTTT.

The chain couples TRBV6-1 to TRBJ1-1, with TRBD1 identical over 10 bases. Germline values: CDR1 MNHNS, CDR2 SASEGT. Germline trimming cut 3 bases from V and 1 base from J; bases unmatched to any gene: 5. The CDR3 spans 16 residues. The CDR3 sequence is CASSERQGAGNTEAFF. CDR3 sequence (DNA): TGTGCCAGCAGTGAGCGACAGGGGGCCGGGAACACTGAAGCTTTCTTT.

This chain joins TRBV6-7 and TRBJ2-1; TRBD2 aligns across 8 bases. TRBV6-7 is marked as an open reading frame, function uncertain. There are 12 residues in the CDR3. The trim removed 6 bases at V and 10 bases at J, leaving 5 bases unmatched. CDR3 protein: CASRPIAGEQFF. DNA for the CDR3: TGTGCCAGCAGGCCGATAGCGGGGGAGCAGTTCTTC.

This chain's CDR3 is CASRLGTGVYEQYF. The DNA for the CDR3 is TGTGCCAGCAGGTTAGGGACAGGGGTCTACGAGCAGTACTTC. The V and J genes are TRBV6-1 and TRBJ2-5; 10 positions agree with TRBD1. The better agreement between TRBJ2-7 and the DNA end casts doubt on the J call. The germline V gene has CDR1 MNHNS and CDR2 SASEGT. CDR3 size: 14 residues.

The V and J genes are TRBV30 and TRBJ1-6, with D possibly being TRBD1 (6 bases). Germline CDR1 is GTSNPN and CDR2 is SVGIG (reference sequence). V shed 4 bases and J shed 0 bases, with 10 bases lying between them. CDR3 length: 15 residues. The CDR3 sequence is CAWKTGSSYNSPLHF. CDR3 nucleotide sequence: TGTGCCTGGAAAACAGGGAGCTCCTATAATTCACCCCTCCACTTT.

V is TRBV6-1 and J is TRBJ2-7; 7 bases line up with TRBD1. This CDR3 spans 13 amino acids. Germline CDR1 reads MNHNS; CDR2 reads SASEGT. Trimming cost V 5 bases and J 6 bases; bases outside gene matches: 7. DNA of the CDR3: TGTGCCAGCAGTTTGACAGGGACCGGCGAGCAGTACTTC. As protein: CASSLTGTGEQYF.

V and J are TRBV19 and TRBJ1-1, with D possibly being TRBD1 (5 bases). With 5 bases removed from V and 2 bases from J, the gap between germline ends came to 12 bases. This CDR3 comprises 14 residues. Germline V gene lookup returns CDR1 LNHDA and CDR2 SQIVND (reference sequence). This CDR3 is CASSGHRSNTEAFF. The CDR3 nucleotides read TGTGCCAGTAGTGGTCACAGGAGTAACACTGAAGCTTTCTTT.

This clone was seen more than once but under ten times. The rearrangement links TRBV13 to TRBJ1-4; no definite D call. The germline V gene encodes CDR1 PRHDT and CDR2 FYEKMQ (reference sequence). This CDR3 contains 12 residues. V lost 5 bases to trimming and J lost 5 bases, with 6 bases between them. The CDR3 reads CASSQSNEKLFF. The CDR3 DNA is TGTGCCAGCAGCCAGTCGAATGAAAAACTGTTTTTT.

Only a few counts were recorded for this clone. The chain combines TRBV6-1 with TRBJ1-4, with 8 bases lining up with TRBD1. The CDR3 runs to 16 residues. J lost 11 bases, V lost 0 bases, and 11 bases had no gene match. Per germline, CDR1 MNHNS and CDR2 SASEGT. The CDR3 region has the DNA TGTGCCAGCAGTGAAGCGATGGGGACAGGCCTGGGGAAACTGTTTTTT. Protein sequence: CASSEAMGTGLGKLFF.

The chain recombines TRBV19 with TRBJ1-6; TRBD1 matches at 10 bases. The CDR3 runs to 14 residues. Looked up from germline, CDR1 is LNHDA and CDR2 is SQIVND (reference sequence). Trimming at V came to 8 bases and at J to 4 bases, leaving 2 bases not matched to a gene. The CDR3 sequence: CASGDRGYNSPLHF. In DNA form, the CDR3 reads TGTGCCAGTGGGGACAGGGGTTATAATTCACCCCTCCACTTT.